What follows is one T cell receptor (beta chain) and its context. Its matching antigen is unknown. Every single patient, without exception, relapsed after autologous stem cell transplantation, and brentuximab vedotin exposure varied. The data are from a study of PD-1 blockade in classical Hodgkin lymphoma. Study results and limitations: Complete responders' baseline diversity resembled that of newly diagnosed patients. Unlike CD8+ TCR diversity, which did not rise significantly by C4D1, CD4+ TCR diversity did.

This CDR3 has 13 amino acids. In germline, CDR1 is MNHEY, CDR2 SMNVEV (reference sequence). The trim removed 5 bases at V and 4 bases at J, leaving 3 bases unmatched. Repertoires were generated with immunoSEQ multiplex PCR, while TCRdb's copy carries only in-frame clones and drops some. The table lists some 84,000 clones, around nine tenths of them singletons. The sequencing used peripheral blood mononuclear cells (PBMCs), collected at baseline. The chain has TRBV27 and TRBJ2-5; 8 bases are shared with TRBD1. The clonotype originates from a human donor with classical Hodgkin lymphoma. This chain's CDR3 is CASSRTGRETQYF. The CDR3 nucleotides read TGTGCCAGCAGTCGGACAGGGCGAGAGACCCAGTACTTC.